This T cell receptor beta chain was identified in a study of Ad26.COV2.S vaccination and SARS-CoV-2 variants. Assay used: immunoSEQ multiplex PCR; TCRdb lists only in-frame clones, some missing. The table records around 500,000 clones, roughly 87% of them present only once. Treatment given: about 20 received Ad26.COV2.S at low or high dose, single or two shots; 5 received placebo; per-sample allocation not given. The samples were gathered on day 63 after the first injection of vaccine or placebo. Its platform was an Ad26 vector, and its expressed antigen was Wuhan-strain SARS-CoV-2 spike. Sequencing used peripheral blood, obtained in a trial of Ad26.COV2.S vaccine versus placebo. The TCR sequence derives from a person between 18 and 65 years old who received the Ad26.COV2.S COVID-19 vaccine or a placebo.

CDR3 sequence reads: CASSMKGAGNQPQHF. As DNA, the CDR3 is TGTGCCAGTAGTATGAAGGGGGCAGGGAATCAGCCCCAGCATTTT. This sequence joins TRBV19 and TRBJ1-5, with 7 nucleotides matching TRBD1. The junction had 6 bases not matched to a gene; V was cut back by 3 bases and J by 4 bases. The CDR3 consists of 15 residues. Germline V gives CDR1 LNHDA, CDR2 SQIVND (reference sequence).